The sequence of this TCR beta chain was determined in a study of monozygotic twins with inflammatory bowel disease. Details on this clonotype: Its antigen is not known.

Study observations and caveats: Reduced clonotype sharing with other individuals was observed in IBD patients relative to healthy twins, especially with disease activity.

Each TCR library used 3,500 to 4,500 ng of total RNA. The authors made each sample's cDNA in eight separate reactions. Following a re-call of the 5' RACE reads, TCRdb has one entry per CDR3 protein and lacks DNA. Recorded for this sample: approximately 210,000 distinct CDR3 sequences. The germline CDR1 and CDR2 sequences are MGHDK and SYGVNS. There are 18 residues in the CDR3. The genes are TRBV25-1 and TRBJ2-5; TCRdb indicates TRBD1, and absent DNA this call remains unverified. The sequencing input was blood. The TCR originated in a human donor with ulcerative colitis or Crohn's disease, or a healthy co-twin of an affected twin (not recorded which). The CDR3 loop is CASSELKGSAHPSGSQYF.